This T cell receptor (beta chain) came from a study of PD-1 blockade in classical Hodgkin lymphoma. Study-wide results and limits: Complete responders' baseline diversity resembled that of newly diagnosed patients.

V lost 2 bases, J lost 1 base, and 6 bases lay in between. The CDR3 is made up of 14 amino acids. CDR1 and CDR2 from the germline V gene are MNHNY and SVGAGI (reference sequence). With respect to this clone: Antigen unknown. The sample holds other DNA sequences that translate to the same CDR3.

The assay was immunoSEQ multiplex PCR, and TCRdb's table has in-frame clones only and misses some. The sample has 15,000 to 20,000 clones, around 75% seen once. Time point here: cycle 4 day 1 (C4D1), after 5 to 7 weeks of nivolumab. Each patient's relapse followed autologous stem cell transplantation, and brentuximab vedotin exposure varied. CD4+ T cells were purified from thawed PBMCs by magnetic negative selection. This sample comprised CD4+ T cells from blood, obtained before the fourth cycle of nivolumab. This receptor was identified in a human donor with classical Hodgkin lymphoma. The chain uses TRBV6-6 and TRBJ1-3; possibly TRBD1 for D (5 bases). CDR3 protein: CASSYGGSGNTIYF. The CDR3 region has the DNA TGTGCCAGCAGTTACGGGGGGTCTGGAAACACCATATATTTT.